The text below deals with one T cell receptor (beta chain). Its antigen is unknown. The CDR3 runs 16 residues. V lost 1 base, J lost 7 bases, and 7 bases stayed unmatched. CDR1 is SGHRS, CDR2 YFSETQ, per germline. The data originate from a study of cytomegalovirus exposure and HLA in healthy donors. Notes on the study in general: Sequencing likely caused a cluster of highly shared sequence variants.

PCR employed 60 Vbeta and 13 Jbeta primers. Data came from immunoSEQ multiplex PCR; TCRdb stores just in-frame clones and leaves some out. The sample comprises 90,000 to 150,000 clones, 74% of which are singletons, and roughly 12% rests with the top ten. The chain carries TRBV5-1 and TRBJ1-4, with 10 bases that match TRBD1. Sequenced: PBMCs. This receptor was identified in a woman between 50 and 59 years old in good health and CMV-seropositive. Here the CDR3 reads CASSLSDRGQGEKLFF. For the CDR3, the DNA is TGCGCCAGCAGCTTGTCCGACAGGGGGCAAGGTGAAAAACTGTTTTTT.